This T cell receptor (beta chain) was identified in a study of CD8 T cells in ankylosing spondylitis. Study-level findings and limits: Reported data indicate significant enrichment of disease-linked clones within matched ankylosing spondylitis synovial fluid.

This CDR3 is built from 17 residues. Germline lookup yields CDR1 DFQATT and CDR2 SNEGSKA (reference sequence). Germline trimming cut 6 bases from V and 0 bases from J; bases unmatched to any gene: 15. This clonotype was found a few times. Its specificity is not known. MiXCR was run by TCRdb on the 5' RACE reads, yielding one entry per CDR3 protein. Among around 330,000 distinct CDR3 sequences listed, more than 9% were seen once. The chain joins TRBV20-1 to TRBJ2-7, with 9 positions matching TRBD2. This clonotype originated in a female donor with ankylosing spondylitis or in good health (not recorded which). The specimen sequenced was blood, either unsorted or a sorted T cell fraction (not recorded which). CDR3 loop: CSADTIFAGGSSYEQYF. Written as DNA, the CDR3 is TGCAGTGCCGACACCATTTTCGCGGGGGGGTCCTCCTACGAGCAGTACTTC.